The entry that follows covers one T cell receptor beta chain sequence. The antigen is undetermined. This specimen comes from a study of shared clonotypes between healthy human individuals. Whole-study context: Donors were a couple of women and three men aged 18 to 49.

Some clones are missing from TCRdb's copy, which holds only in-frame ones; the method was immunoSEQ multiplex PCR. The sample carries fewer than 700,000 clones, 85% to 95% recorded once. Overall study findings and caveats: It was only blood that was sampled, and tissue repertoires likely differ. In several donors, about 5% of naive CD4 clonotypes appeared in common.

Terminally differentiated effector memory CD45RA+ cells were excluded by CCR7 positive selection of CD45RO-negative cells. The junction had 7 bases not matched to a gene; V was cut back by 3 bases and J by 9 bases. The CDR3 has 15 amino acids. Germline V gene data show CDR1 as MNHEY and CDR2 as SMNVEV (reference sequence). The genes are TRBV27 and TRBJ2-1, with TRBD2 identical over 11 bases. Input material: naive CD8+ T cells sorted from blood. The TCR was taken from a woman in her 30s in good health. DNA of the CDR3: TGTGCCAGCAGTTTCCTAGCGGGAGGAAGGGGTGAGCAGTTCTTC. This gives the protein CASSFLAGGRGEQFF.